This TCR beta chain was retrieved from a study of T cell repertoires in cytomegalovirus infection (dated by TCRdb to the late 2010s). Background for the entire study: Donor HLA type was relevant to the analysis, because carriage of CMV infection together with the matching HLA type was indicated by public TCR beta signatures.

CDR3 length: 15 amino acids, cysteine to phenylalanine. The CDR3 DNA has 45 bases and is translated from base 1. The germline V gene (reference sequence) provides CDR1 MNHEY and CDR2 SMNVEV. Trimming at the junction amounts to 6 bases on V and 6 bases on J, and the germline ends lie 19 bases apart. The research as a whole found: Carriers of CMV infection plus the relevant HLA type were discriminated by the cumulative frequency of public TCR beta family members in the study cohort and in an independent approximately 360-donor cohort. The ex vivo response was dominated by HLA-C-restricted CMV-specific TCR beta clonotypes, and the single most frequent clonotype in two of eight donors was supplied by these HLA-C-restricted clonotypes.

This clonotype has more than one count but fewer than ten. Its binding antigen is unknown. Base qualities are missing; no much larger clone stands one base away. TCRdb records Illumina HiSeq 1500 as the sequencer. The raw public data were reprocessed by TCRdb itself: fastp quality trimming at Q25, MiXCR clonotype calling, in-frame beta chains only. Identical CDR3 protein sequences are pooled into one entry, listed with their most common genes and DNA. The sample yields roughly 250,000 distinct CDR3 sequences; roughly 20% were counted once. The top ten constitute over 15% of the sample. Sequenced material: CD8+ T cells from PBMCs. The chain couples TRBV27 to TRBJ2-3; tentative D gene TRBD2, with 6 bases matching. The TCR sequence derives from a human donor in good health (CMV status not recorded). Some clones in this sample may be carry-over from other donors' samples. The nucleotides read TGTGCCAGCAGCAAACGACTAGGACGTTTTGATACGCAGTATTTT. Its protein product is CASSKRLGRFDTQYF.